This T cell receptor (beta chain) derives from a study of cytomegalovirus exposure and HLA in healthy donors. Sequenced by immunoSEQ multiplex PCR; TCRdb stores in-frame clones only, minus some. This sample has about 240,000 clones; approximately 83% occur once, and the top ten carry 1% to 1.5%. Trimming took 3 bases from V and 5 from J; bases not matched to a gene: 5. CDR3 length equals 14 residues. Germline assignment: CDR1 MGHDK and CDR2 SYGVNS. The sample taken for sequencing was PBMCs. The receptor comes from a woman aged 30 to 39 in good health and CMV-seropositive. The J gene is TRBJ2-7, the V gene TRBV25-1; 9 bases fit TRBD2. DNA of the CDR3: TGTGCCAGCAGTGATGCGGGAGGGCCTCACGAGCAGTACTTC. Protein product: CASSDAGGPHEQYF.